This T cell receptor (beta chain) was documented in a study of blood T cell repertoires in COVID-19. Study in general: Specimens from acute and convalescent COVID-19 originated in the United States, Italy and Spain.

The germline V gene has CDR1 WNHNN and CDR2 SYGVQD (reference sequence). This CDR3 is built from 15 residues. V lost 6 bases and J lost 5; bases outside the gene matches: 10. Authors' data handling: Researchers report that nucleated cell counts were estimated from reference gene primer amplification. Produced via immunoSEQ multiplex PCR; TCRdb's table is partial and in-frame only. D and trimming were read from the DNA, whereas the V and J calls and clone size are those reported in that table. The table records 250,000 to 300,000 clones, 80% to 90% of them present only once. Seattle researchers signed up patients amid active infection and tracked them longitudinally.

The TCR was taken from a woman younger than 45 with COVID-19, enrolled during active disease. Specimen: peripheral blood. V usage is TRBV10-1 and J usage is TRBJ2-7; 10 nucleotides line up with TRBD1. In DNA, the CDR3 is TGCGCCAGCAGCAACGTGGGGACAGGGGTCAACGAGCAGTACTTC. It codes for CASSNVGTGVNEQYF.